This note documents a single T cell receptor beta chain sequence. The antigen remains undetermined. CDR3 size: 14 residues. From germline, CDR1 is MNHEY and CDR2 SMNVEV (reference sequence). The V end lost 0 bases, the J end lost 0 bases, and 4 bases lay between the germline ends. TCRdb's copy holds only in-frame clones and misses some; the assay was immunoSEQ multiplex PCR. Of roughly 75,000 clones listed, approximately 89% are singletons. This specimen belongs to a study of OX40 agonist ivuxolimab in advanced cancers. Study-wide background: Patients got intravenous ivuxolimab at 0.01 to 10 mg/kg every 2 weeks. Study findings and constraints: In CD8+ T cells, expanded clones were on average more numerous than in CD4+.

Source: CD4+ or CD8+ T cells sorted from blood, taken in a trial of the OX40 agonist ivuxolimab. The chain employs TRBV27 and TRBJ2-3; no definite D call. This TCR derives from an adult with an advanced solid tumor such as melanoma, head and neck, liver or kidney cancer. The CDR3 region is CASSLSGSTDTQYF. Here the CDR3 DNA reads TGTGCCAGCAGTTTATCGGGCAGCACAGATACGCAGTATTTT.